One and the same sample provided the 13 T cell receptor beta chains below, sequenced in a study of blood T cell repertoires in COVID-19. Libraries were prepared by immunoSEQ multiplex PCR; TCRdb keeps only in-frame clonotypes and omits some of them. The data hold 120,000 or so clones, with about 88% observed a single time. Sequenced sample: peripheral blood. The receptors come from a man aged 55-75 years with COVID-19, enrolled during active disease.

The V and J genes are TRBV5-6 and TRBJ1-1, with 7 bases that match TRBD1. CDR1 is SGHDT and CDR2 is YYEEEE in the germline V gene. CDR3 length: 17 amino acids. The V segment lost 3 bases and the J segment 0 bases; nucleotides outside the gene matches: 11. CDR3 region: CASSSNWEQGMNTEAFF. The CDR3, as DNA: TGTGCCAGCAGCTCCAATTGGGAACAGGGGATGAACACTGAAGCTTTCTTT.

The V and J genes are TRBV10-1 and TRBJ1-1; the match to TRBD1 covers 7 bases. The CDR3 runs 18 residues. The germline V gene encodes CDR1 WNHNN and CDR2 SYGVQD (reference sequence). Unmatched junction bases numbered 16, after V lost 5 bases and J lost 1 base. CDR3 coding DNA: TGCGCCAGCAGTCCACTTTTGGACAGGCAGTGGGAGAACACTGAAGCTTTCTTT. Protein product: CASSPLLDRQWENTEAFF.

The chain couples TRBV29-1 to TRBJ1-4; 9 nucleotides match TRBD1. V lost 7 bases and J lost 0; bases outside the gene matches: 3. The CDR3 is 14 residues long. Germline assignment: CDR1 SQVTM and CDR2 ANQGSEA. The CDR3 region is CSAGTGPTNEKLFF. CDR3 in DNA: TGCAGCGCCGGGACAGGGCCAACTAATGAAAAACTGTTTTTT.

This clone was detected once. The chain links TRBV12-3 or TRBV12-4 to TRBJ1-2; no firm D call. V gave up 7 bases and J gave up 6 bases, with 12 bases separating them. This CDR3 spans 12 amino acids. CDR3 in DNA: TGTGCCAGCACCACGGAGGGCCATGGCTACACCTTC. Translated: CASTTEGHGYTF.

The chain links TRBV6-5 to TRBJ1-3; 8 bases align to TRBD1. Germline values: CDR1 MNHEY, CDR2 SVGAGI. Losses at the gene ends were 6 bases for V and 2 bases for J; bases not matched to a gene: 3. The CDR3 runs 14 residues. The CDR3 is CASRTGEAGNTIYF. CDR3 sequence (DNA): TGTGCCAGCAGGACAGGGGAAGCTGGAAACACCATATATTTT.

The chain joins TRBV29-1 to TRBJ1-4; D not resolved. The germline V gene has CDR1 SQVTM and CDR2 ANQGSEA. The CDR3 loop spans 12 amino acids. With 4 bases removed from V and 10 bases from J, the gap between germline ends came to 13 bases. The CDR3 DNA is TGCAGCGTTGGGACGGGGTATGGAAAACTGTTTTTT. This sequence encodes CSVGTGYGKLFF.

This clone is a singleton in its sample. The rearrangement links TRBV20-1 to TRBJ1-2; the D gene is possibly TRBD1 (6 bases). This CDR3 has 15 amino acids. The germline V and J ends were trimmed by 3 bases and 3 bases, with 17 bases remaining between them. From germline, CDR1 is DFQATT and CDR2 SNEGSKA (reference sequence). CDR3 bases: TGCAGTGCTAGTGAAGGCGGGGGCTGGGACTATGGCTACACCTTC. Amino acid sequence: CSASEGGGWDYGYTF.

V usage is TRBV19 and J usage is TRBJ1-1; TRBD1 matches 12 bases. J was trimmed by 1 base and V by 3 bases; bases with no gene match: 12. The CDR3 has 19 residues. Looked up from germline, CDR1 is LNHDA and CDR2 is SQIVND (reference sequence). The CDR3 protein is CASSIPHMGQGAGNTEAFF. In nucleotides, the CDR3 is TGTGCCAGTAGTATCCCCCATATGGGACAGGGGGCCGGGAACACTGAAGCTTTCTTT.

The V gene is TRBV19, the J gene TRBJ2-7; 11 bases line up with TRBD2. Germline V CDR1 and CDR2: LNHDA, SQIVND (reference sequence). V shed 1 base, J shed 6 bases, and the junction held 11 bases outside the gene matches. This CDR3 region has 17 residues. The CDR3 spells CASSIAARLAGYSEQYF. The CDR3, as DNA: TGTGCCAGTAGTATAGCCGCCCGACTAGCGGGGTATAGCGAGCAGTACTTC.

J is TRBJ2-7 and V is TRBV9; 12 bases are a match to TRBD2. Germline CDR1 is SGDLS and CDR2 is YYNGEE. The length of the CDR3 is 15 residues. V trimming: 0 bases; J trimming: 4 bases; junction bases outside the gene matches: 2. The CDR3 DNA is TGTGCCAGCAGCGTAGATACTAGCGGGAGGTACGAGCAGTACTTC. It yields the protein CASSVDTSGRYEQYF.

The CDR3 DNA reads TGTGCCAGCAGTCGCGACAGGGAAAATGAGCAGTTCTTC. It yields the protein CASSRDRENEQFF. The chain couples TRBV6-5 to TRBJ2-1, with 7 positions matching TRBD1. J lost 7 bases, V lost 5 bases, and 5 bases had no gene match. CDR1 is MNHEY, CDR2 SVGAGI, per germline. The CDR3 is 13 amino acids.

CDR3 region: CASSYSLQGVYNEQFF. CDR3 coding DNA: TGTGCCAGCAGTTACTCCTTACAGGGGGTGTACAATGAGCAGTTCTTC. This sequence joins TRBV6-5 and TRBJ2-1; TRBD1 matches 8 bases. V gave up 0 bases and J gave up 4 bases; unmatched junction bases: 5. The CDR3 contains 16 residues. CDR1 is MNHEY, CDR2 SVGAGI, per germline.

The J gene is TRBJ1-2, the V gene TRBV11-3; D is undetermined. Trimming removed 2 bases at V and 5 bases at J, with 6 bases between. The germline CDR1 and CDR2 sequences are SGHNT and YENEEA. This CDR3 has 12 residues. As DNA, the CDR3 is TGTGCCAGCAGCTTATACAGTTATGGCTACACCTTC. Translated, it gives CASSLYSYGYTF.